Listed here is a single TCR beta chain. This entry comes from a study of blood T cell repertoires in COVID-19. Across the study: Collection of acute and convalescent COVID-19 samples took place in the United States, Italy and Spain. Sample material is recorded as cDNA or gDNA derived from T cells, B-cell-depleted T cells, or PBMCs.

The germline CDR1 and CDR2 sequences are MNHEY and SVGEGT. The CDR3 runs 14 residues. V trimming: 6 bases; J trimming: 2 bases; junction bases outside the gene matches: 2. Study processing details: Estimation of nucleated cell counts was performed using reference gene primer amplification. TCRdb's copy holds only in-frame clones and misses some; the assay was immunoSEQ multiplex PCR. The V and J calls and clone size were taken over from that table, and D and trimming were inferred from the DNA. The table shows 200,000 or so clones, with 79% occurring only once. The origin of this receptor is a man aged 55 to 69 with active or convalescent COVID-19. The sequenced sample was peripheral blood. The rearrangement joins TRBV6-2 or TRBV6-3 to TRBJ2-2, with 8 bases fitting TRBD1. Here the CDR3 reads CASSGQGNTGELFF. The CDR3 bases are TGTGCCAGCAGCGGACAGGGTAACACCGGGGAGCTGTTTTTT.